The clone carrying this TCR beta chain was counted at least ten times. Seattle participants joined during active infection and were tracked over time. In the source study's methods: It was from reference gene primer amplification that nucleated cell counts were estimated. Method: immunoSEQ multiplex PCR; TCRdb's copy keeps in-frame clones and lacks some. V, J and clone size are those of that table, while D and trimming were read from the DNA. The data show roughly 190,000 clones, about four fifths seen once. The data stem from a study of blood T cell repertoires in COVID-19. Looking at the study overall: Collection of acute and convalescent COVID-19 samples took place in the United States, Italy and Spain. In each case, the material was cDNA or gDNA derived from T cells, B-cell-depleted T cells, or PBMCs.

Per germline, CDR1 LNHNV and CDR2 YYDKDF (reference sequence). This CDR3 contains 14 residues. Trimming pared 0 bases from V and 4 bases from J, leaving 9 bases between. The sequencing sample was made of peripheral blood. The TCR sequence derives from a woman aged 40 to 50 with COVID-19, enrolled during active disease. The genes are TRBV15 and TRBJ1-2; the D gene is possibly TRBD1 (5 bases). The CDR3 is CATSRERQPYGYTF. In DNA form, the CDR3 reads TGTGCCACCAGCAGAGAAAGACAGCCCTATGGCTACACCTTC.